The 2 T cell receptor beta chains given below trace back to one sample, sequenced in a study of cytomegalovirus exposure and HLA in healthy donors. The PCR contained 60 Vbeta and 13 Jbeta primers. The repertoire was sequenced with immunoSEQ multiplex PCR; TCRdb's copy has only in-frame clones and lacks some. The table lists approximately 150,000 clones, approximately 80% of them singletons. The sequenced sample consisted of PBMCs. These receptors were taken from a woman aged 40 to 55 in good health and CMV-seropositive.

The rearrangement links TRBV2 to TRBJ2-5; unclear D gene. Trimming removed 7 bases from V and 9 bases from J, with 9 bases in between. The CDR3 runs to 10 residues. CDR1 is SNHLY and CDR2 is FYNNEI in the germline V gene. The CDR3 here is CASKVEAQYF. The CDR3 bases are TGTGCCAGCAAGGTCGAGGCCCAGTACTTC. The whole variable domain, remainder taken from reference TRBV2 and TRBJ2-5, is EPEVTQTPSHQVTQMGQEVILRCVPISNHLYFYWYRQILGQKVEFLVSFYNNEISEKSEIFDDQFSVERPDGSNFTLKIRSTKLEDSAMYFCASKVEAQYFGPGTRLLVL.

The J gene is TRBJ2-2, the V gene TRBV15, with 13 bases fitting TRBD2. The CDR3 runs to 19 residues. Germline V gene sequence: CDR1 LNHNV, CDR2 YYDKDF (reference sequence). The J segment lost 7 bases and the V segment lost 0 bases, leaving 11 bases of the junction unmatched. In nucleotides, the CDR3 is TGTGCCACCAGCAGAGATATAACTAGCGGGAGGGGTATAAACGGGGAGCTGTTTTTT. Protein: CATSRDITSGRGINGELFF.